The source of this T cell receptor (beta chain) is a study of blood T cell repertoires in COVID-19. The germline V gene has CDR1 MNHEY and CDR2 SVGAGI. V lost 10 bases and J 5 bases, leaving 18 bases between the germline ends. The CDR3 sequence is 14 residues long. The assay was immunoSEQ multiplex PCR, and TCRdb's table has in-frame clones only and misses some. The sample lists fewer than 150,000 clones; 75% to 90% were seen once. This clone has a single count. The clonotype comes from a man aged 50-59 years in a cohort exposed to, infected with or recovered from COVID-19 (not recorded which). Material for sequencing was PBMCs or T cells enriched from blood (not recorded which). The chain is built from TRBV6-5 and TRBJ2-1, with D tentatively TRBD2 (5 bases). This CDR3 reads CATLRAADHNEQFF. The DNA of the CDR3 is TGTGCCACCCTCCGGGCAGCGGATCACAATGAGCAGTTCTTC.